Presented here are 27 T cell receptor beta chains from one specimen sequenced in a study of OX40 agonist ivuxolimab in advanced cancers. The assay was immunoSEQ multiplex PCR, and TCRdb's table has in-frame clones only and misses some. The sample records 65,000 to 75,000 clones, around 85% being singletons. The sample here was CD4+ or CD8+ T cells sorted from blood, taken in a trial of the OX40 agonist ivuxolimab. The receptors derive from an adult with an advanced solid tumor such as melanoma, head and neck, liver or kidney cancer.

This clone has just a few counts. The rearrangement links TRBV30 to TRBJ1-4, with a tentative D call TRBD1 (5 bases). With 5 bases removed from V and 8 bases from J, the gap between germline ends came to 18 bases. CDR1 is GTSNPN, CDR2 SVGIG, per germline (reference sequence). The CDR3 runs 14 residues. CDR3 amino acids: CAWAAVGGREKLFF. In nucleotides, the CDR3 is TGTGCCTGGGCCGCCGTTGGGGGGAGAGAAAAACTGTTTTTT.

The V and J genes are TRBV5-8 and TRBJ2-1, with a weak D call TRBD2 (5 bases). V lost 2 bases and J 1 base, leaving 10 bases between the germline ends. The CDR3 is 15 amino acids. Germline CDR1 reads SGHTS; CDR2 reads YDEGEE. CDR3: CASSFMGRSYNEQFF. CDR3 bases: TGTGCCAGCAGCTTTATGGGGAGATCCTACAATGAGCAGTTCTTC.

The chain is built from TRBV7-2 and TRBJ1-2; D is undetermined. CDR1 and CDR2 from the germline V gene are SGHTA and FQGNSA. The CDR3 spans 13 residues. Trimming shortened V by 8 bases and J by 6 bases, and 16 bases separated the two germline ends. Written as DNA, the CDR3 is TGTGCCAGCTCGAGGGCCCAGGATGATGGCTACACCTTC. Translated, it gives CASSRAQDDGYTF.

The gene calls are TRBV5-6 and TRBJ2-1, with 8 bases identical to TRBD1. CDR1 and CDR2 (germline): SGHDT, YYEEEE. There are 15 residues in the CDR3. V lost 3 bases and J lost 0; bases outside the gene matches: 2. CDR3 nucleotides: TGTGCCAGCAGCTGGGACAGGAACTCCTACAATGAGCAGTTCTTC. Translating it yields CASSWDRNSYNEQFF.

The chain recombines TRBV5-1 with TRBJ1-4; 9 nucleotides line up with TRBD1. This CDR3 contains 18 residues. The V gene's germline CDR1 is SGHRS and CDR2 YFSETQ. Losses at the gene ends were 4 bases for V and 6 bases for J; bases not matched to a gene: 16. Here the CDR3 DNA reads TGCGCCAGCAGCGCAACCGGGACAGGGTGGCTTGGTGATGAAAAACTGTTTTTT. Protein sequence: CASSATGTGWLGDEKLFF.

The rearrangement uses TRBV19 and TRBJ2-4, with unresolved D. Germline V gene lookup returns CDR1 LNHDA and CDR2 SQIVND (reference sequence). Trimming cost V 5 bases and J 0 bases, with 11 bases left between them. This CDR3 contains 15 residues. CDR3 coding DNA: TGTGCCAGTAGTGGATGGGATGTAGCCAAAAACATTCAGTACTTC. Amino acids: CASSGWDVAKNIQYF. Drawing the rest from reference TRBV19 and TRBJ2-4, the complete variable domain is DGGITQSPKYLFRKEGQNVTLSCEQNLNHDAMYWYRQDPGQGLRLIYYSQIVNDFQKGDIAEGYSVSREKKESFPLTVTSAQKNPTAFYLCASSGWDVAKNIQYFGAGTRLSVL.

The V call is TRBV28, the J call TRBJ2-7, with 9 bases that match TRBD1. CDR1 and CDR2 from the germline V gene are MDHEN and SYDVKM. J lost 7 bases, V lost 2 bases, and 18 bases had no gene match. The CDR3 spans 18 residues. The CDR3 spells CASSLIEGLGQGRNEQYF. The CDR3 nucleotides read TGTGCCAGCAGTTTAATCGAAGGACTGGGACAGGGCCGGAATGAGCAGTACTTC.

This chain uses TRBV11-3 with TRBJ2-7; TRBD1 or TRBD2 may be the D gene (6 bases each). CDR1 and CDR2 from the germline V gene are SGHNT and YENEEA. Trimming left V 1 base short and J 7 bases short, with 17 bases between. This CDR3 comprises 15 residues. The CDR3 DNA follows: TGTGCCAGCAGCTTAGGCGGGAACAGAGGGGGGGAGCAGTACTTC. This encodes CASSLGGNRGGEQYF.

This sequence joins TRBV27 and TRBJ2-3, with D perhaps TRBD1 (6 bases). V was clipped by 4 bases and J by 0 bases, with 14 bases between them. This CDR3 contains 16 residues. Germline CDR1 and CDR2: MNHEY and SMNVEV (reference sequence). The CDR3 sequence: CASSSIYRESTDTQYF. The CDR3, as DNA: TGTGCCAGCAGTTCGATTTACAGGGAAAGCACAGATACGCAGTATTTT.

The genes are TRBV30 and TRBJ1-5; 7 nucleotides agree with TRBD1. V lost 1 base, J lost 2 bases, and 8 bases stayed unmatched. Germline V gene lookup returns CDR1 GTSNPN and CDR2 SVGIG (reference sequence). This CDR3 region has 16 residues. In DNA, the CDR3 is TGTGCCTGGAGTGGGCGAGGGGGCCTCGGCAATCAGCCCCAGCATTTT. This encodes CAWSGRGGLGNQPQHF.

J is TRBJ2-7 and V is TRBV27; TRBD2 matches at 14 bases. CDR1 and CDR2 from the germline V gene are MNHEY and SMNVEV (reference sequence). V lost 5 bases to trimming and J lost 5 bases; unmatched junction nucleotides: 8. This CDR3 has 16 residues. CDR3 in amino acids: CASSNTRTSGGNEQYF. In nucleotides, the CDR3 is TGTGCCAGCAGTAATACCCGGACTAGCGGGGGGAACGAGCAGTACTTC.

This sequence joins TRBV19 and TRBJ2-3; perhaps D is TRBD1 or TRBD2 (5 bases each). Per germline, CDR1 LNHDA and CDR2 SQIVND (reference sequence). The CDR3 is made up of 16 amino acids. V lost 3 bases to trimming and J lost 6 bases, with 19 bases between them. CDR3 sequence (DNA): TGTGCCAGTAGTATCCCTAGAGGGACCTCCGGGGATACGCAGTATTTT. Translating it yields CASSIPRGTSGDTQYF. Together with reference TRBV19 and TRBJ2-3, the CDR3 gives the full variable domain: DGGITQSPKYLFRKEGQNVTLSCEQNLNHDAMYWYRQDPGQGLRLIYYSQIVNDFQKGDIAEGYSVSREKKESFPLTVTSAQKNPTAFYLCASSIPRGTSGDTQYFGPGTRLTVL.

The chain joins TRBV6-5 to TRBJ1-4; TRBD1 agrees at 10 bases. The V and J ends lost 6 bases and 7 bases, in that order; junction bases with no gene match: 5. CDR1 MNHEY and CDR2 SVGAGI come from the germline V gene. The length of the CDR3 is 14 residues. The DNA of the CDR3 is TGTGCCAGCAGGTGGACAGGGGGGGCTGAAAAACTGTTTTTT. Translation gives CASRWTGGAEKLFF.

This chain's CDR3 is CASRGRAGGPDTQYF. The CDR3 DNA is TGTGCCAGCAGAGGGAGGGCCGGGGGCCCAGATACGCAGTATTTT. The chain couples TRBV11-3 to TRBJ2-3; a weak D match, TRBD2 (7 bases). The CDR3 runs 15 residues. Germline V gene data show CDR1 as SGHNT and CDR2 as YENEEA. V lost 6 bases and J 4 bases, leaving 17 bases between the germline ends. Complete variable domain (other parts from reference TRBV11-3 and TRBJ2-3): EAGVVQSPRYKIIEKKQPVAFWCNPISGHNTLYWYLQNLGQGPELLIRYENEEAVDDSQLPKDRFSAERLKGVDSTLKIQPAELGDSAVYLCASRGRAGGPDTQYFGPGTRLTVL.

The CDR3 DNA follows: TGCGCCAGCAGTGACGGAATAGCGGGAGCGAATGAGCAGTTCTTC. This translates into CASSDGIAGANEQFF. The chain carries TRBV10-1 and TRBJ2-1, with 9 bases identical to TRBD2. This CDR3 is built from 15 residues. The J segment lost 7 bases and the V segment lost 3 bases, leaving 7 bases of the junction unmatched. Per germline, CDR1 WNHNN and CDR2 SYGVQD (reference sequence).

The rearrangement uses TRBV6-1 and TRBJ1-2, with 7 nucleotides matching TRBD1. Germline V gene data show CDR1 as MNHNS and CDR2 as SASEGT. V gave up 1 base and J gave up 1 base; unmatched junction bases: 0. The CDR3 consists of 14 residues. CDR3 sequence: CASSEGQGNYGYTF. CDR3 in DNA: TGTGCCAGCAGTGAAGGACAGGGTAACTATGGCTACACCTTC.

The genes are TRBV11-2 and TRBJ1-3; D call uncertain. Trimming took off 7 bases at V and 0 bases at J, with 10 bases between the two ends. This CDR3 is 14 amino acids long. Germline CDR1 and CDR2: SGHAT and FQNNGV. This chain's CDR3 is CASNLAGSGNTIYF. CDR3 coding DNA: TGTGCCAGCAACCTAGCAGGCTCTGGAAACACCATATATTTT.

This chain links TRBV7-2 with TRBJ1-3; TRBD1 matches 7 bases. The ends lost 2 bases at V and 8 bases at J; junction bases unmatched: 15. CDR3 size: 17 residues. CDR1 SGHTA and CDR2 FQGNSA come from the germline V gene. The CDR3, as DNA: TGTGCCAGCAGCTTAAATGGGGGAACAGGGGCTTGGGACACCATATATTTT. Protein product: CASSLNGGTGAWDTIYF.

The gene calls are TRBV11-2 and TRBJ2-3; D ambiguous. V was cut by 1 base and J by 0 bases, with 11 bases left in between. Germline values: CDR1 SGHAT, CDR2 FQNNGV. The CDR3 runs 16 residues. The CDR3 here is CASSLGDWLSTDTQYF. CDR3 DNA sequence: TGTGCCAGCAGCTTAGGGGATTGGCTGAGCACAGATACGCAGTATTTT.

The V call is TRBV2, the J call TRBJ2-7; D gene unclear. The V and J ends lost 2 bases and 2 bases respectively, with 13 bases between them. The CDR3 spans 15 residues. The V gene's germline CDR1 is SNHLY and CDR2 FYNNEI. The CDR3 sequence is CASSETFTTTYEQYF. Written as DNA, the CDR3 is TGTGCCAGCAGTGAAACGTTCACGACAACCTACGAGCAGTACTTC.

This chain uses TRBV7-2 with TRBJ2-4, with 12 bases matching TRBD1. V shed 5 bases, J shed 1 base, and the junction held 12 bases outside the gene matches. Germline loops: CDR1 SGHTA, CDR2 FQGNSA. This CDR3 contains 19 residues. CDR3 sequence: CASSPQLGQGATAKNIQYF. The CDR3 DNA is TGTGCCAGCAGCCCTCAGCTGGGACAGGGGGCGACGGCCAAAAACATTCAGTACTTC. Looking up the rest from reference TRBV7-2 and TRBJ2-4 gives the full variable domain: GAGVSQSPSNKVTEKGKDVELRCDPISGHTALYWYRQSLGQGLEFLIYFQGNSAPDKSGLPSDRFSAERTGGSVSTLTIQRTQQEDSAVYLCASSPQLGQGATAKNIQYFGAGTRLSVL.

The chain uses TRBV18 and TRBJ2-2; D is ambiguous. V lost 2 bases, J lost 5 bases, and 9 bases lay in between. Germline-derived CDR1 and CDR2 are KGHSH and LQKENI. CDR3 length: 14 amino acids. The CDR3 here is CASSPRLRTGELFF. CDR3 nucleotides: TGTGCCAGCTCACCAAGACTGCGGACCGGGGAGCTGTTTTTT.

This clone was observed a handful of times. This rearrangement joins TRBV7-2 to TRBJ2-3, with 7 bases that match TRBD1. With 1 base clipped from V and 3 bases from J, the junction kept 4 bases outside the gene matches. Germline CDR1 SGHTA, CDR2 FQGNSA. This CDR3 has 15 residues. The CDR3 coding sequence is TGTGCCAGCAGCTTAGTGGCGACAGGGACAGATACGCAGTATTTT. Translated: CASSLVATGTDTQYF.

This clone was seen just once. The rearrangement joins TRBV7-3 to TRBJ2-3; 7 bases map to TRBD2. The CDR3 is made up of 15 amino acids. The J segment lost 2 bases and the V segment lost 0 bases, leaving 2 bases of the junction unmatched. CDR1 is SGHTA and CDR2 is FQGTGA in the germline V gene. The CDR3 loop reads CASSLTWDYTDTQYF. The CDR3 DNA reads TGTGCCAGCAGCTTAACCTGGGACTACACAGATACGCAGTATTTT.

This chain connects TRBV7-3 to TRBJ2-2; D possibly matches TRBD1 or TRBD2 (5 bases each). V dropped 4 bases and J dropped 2 bases, with 8 bases sitting between them. The germline V gene encodes CDR1 SGHTA and CDR2 FQGTGA. The CDR3 length is 14 residues. This CDR3 reads CASSSGPNTGELFF. The CDR3 bases are TGTGCCAGCAGCTCGGGACCTAACACCGGGGAGCTGTTTTTT. The whole variable domain, remainder taken from reference TRBV7-3 and TRBJ2-2, is GAGVSQTPSNKVTEKGKYVELRCDPISGHTALYWYRQSLGQGPEFLIYFQGTGAADDSGLPNDRFFAVRPEGSVSTLKIQRTERGDSAVYLCASSSGPNTGELFFGEGSRLTVL.

This clone showed up just a few times. The genes are TRBV6-5 and TRBJ2-7; 11 bases agree with TRBD1. Germline-derived CDR1 and CDR2 are MNHEY and SVGAGI. CDR3 size: 14 residues. The V gene end was trimmed by 6 bases and the J gene end by 2 bases; junction bases not matched to a gene: 3. The CDR3 protein is CASRRGQGAYEQYF. For the CDR3, the DNA is TGTGCCAGCAGAAGGGGACAGGGGGCCTACGAGCAGTACTTC.

Here the CDR3 reads CAWGIPGTGVNTIYF. DNA of the CDR3: TGTGCCTGGGGTATACCCGGGACTGGGGTAAACACCATATATTTT. The chain recombines TRBV30 with TRBJ1-3, with D possibly being TRBD1 (5 bases). There are 15 residues in the CDR3. V lost 5 bases and J lost 6, with 20 bases in between. CDR1 and CDR2 (germline): GTSNPN, SVGIG (reference sequence).